Sequencing of this TCR beta chain was carried out in a study of cytomegalovirus exposure and HLA in healthy donors. Across the study: An analysis done earlier identified 90 million to 120 million unique TCR beta sequences from about 180 million T cells. The study's findings and limits: The classifier reportedly diagnosed cytomegalovirus status with high sensitivity and specificity.

Remarks on this clone: Its matching antigen is unknown. One end of the junction does not line up with germline, which may come from a read error.

Germline V gene lookup returns CDR1 SSHAT and CDR2 FNYEAQ (reference sequence). CDR3 size: 13 residues. The study ran its PCR with 60 Vbeta and 13 Jbeta primers. The method was immunoSEQ multiplex PCR; TCRdb's version includes in-frame clones alone and lacks a portion of them. The sample holds about 78,000 clones, 72% seen once. The sequence was obtained from a woman aged 40 to 50 in good health and CMV-seropositive. Sequenced sample: PBMCs. The rearrangement uses TRBV7-7 and TRBJ2-2; TRBD1 might be the D (6 bases). The CDR3 here is CASSLQGSGELFF. As DNA, the CDR3 is TGTGCTAGCAGCCTACAGGGATCCGGGGAGCTGTTTTTT.